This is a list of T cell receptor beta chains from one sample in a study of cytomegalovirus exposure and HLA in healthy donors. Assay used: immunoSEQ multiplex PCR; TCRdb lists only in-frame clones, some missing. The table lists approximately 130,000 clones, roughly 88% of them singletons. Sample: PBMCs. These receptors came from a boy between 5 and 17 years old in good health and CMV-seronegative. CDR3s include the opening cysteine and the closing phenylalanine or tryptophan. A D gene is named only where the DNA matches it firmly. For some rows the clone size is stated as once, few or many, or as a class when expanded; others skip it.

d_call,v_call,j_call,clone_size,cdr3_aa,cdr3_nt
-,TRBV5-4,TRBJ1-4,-,CASSQTATNEKLFF,TGTGCCAGCAGCCAGACAGCAACTAATGAAAAACTGTTTTTT
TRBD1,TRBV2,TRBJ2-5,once,CASSKDRGLQETQYF,TGTGCCAGCAGTAAAGACAGGGGGCTGCAAGAGACCCAGTACTTC
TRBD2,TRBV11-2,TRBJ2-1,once,CASRLAGGHNEQFF,TGTGCCAGCCGGCTAGCGGGGGGTCACAATGAGCAGTTCTTC
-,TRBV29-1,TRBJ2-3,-,CSVRAGLHTDTQYF,TGCAGCGTTCGCGCCGGACTACACACAGATACGCAGTATTTT
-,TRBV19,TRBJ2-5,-,CASRADFQETQYF,TGTGCCAGTAGGGCAGACTTCCAAGAGACCCAGTACTTC
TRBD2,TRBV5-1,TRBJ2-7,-,CASSTTSGRRNEQYF,TGCGCCAGCAGCACCACTAGCGGGAGACGAAACGAGCAGTACTTC
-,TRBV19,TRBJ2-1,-,CASSMVGGEQFF,TGTGCCAGTAGTATGGTGGGGGGTGAGCAGTTCTTC
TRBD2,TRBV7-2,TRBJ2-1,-,CASSLTGLAGVNEQFF,TGTGCCAGCAGCTTAACGGGACTAGCGGGAGTAAATGAGCAGTTCTTC
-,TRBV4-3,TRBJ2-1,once,CASSQDGVPTSYNEQFF,TGCGCCAGCAGCCAAGACGGGGTCCCTACTTCCTACAATGAGCAGTTCTTC
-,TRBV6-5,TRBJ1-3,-,CASSSFSGNTIYF,TGTGCCAGCAGTTCCTTCTCTGGAAACACCATATATTTT
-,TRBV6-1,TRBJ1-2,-,CASSQGPGDNYGYTF,TGTGCCAGCAGTCAGGGGCCAGGAGACAACTATGGCTACACCTTC
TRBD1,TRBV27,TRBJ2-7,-,CASSGGTGVYYEQYF,TGTGCCAGCAGCGGCGGGACAGGGGTATATTACGAGCAGTACTTC
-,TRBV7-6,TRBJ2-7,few,CASSETGEQYF,TGTGCCAGCAGCGAAACGGGGGAGCAGTACTTC
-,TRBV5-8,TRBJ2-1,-,CASSLRVWTERYNEQFF,TGTGCCAGCAGCTTGAGAGTTTGGACAGAGAGATACAATGAGCAGTTCTTC
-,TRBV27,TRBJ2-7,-,CASSLSGADYEQYF,TGTGCCAGCAGTTTATCGGGGGCGGACTACGAGCAGTACTTC
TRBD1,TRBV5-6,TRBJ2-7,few,CASSQGTARTYEQYF,TGTGCCAGCAGCCAAGGGACAGCTCGAACCTACGAGCAGTACTTC
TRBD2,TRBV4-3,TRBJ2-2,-,CASGLVGGLNTGELFF,TGCGCCAGCGGCCTAGTTGGGGGACTAAACACCGGGGAGCTGTTTTTT
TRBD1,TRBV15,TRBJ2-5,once,CATSRDREFAPNF,TGTGCCACCAGCAGGGACAGGGAGTTCGCGCCTAACTTC
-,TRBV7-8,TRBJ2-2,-,CASSFKNTGELFF,TGTGCCAGCAGCTTCAAGAACACCGGGGAGCTGTTTTTT
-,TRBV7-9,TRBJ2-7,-,CASSKKGWPASASYEQYF,TGTGCCAGCAGCAAAAAGGGGTGGCCAGCCTCTGCCTCCTACGAGCAGTACTTC
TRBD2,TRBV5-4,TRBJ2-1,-,CASSLWGGSSYNEQFF,TGTGCCAGCAGCTTGTGGGGGGGGAGCTCCTACAATGAGCAGTTCTTC
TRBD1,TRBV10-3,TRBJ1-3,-,CAISDRLDRGSGNTIYF,TGTGCCATCAGCGACCGCCTCGACAGGGGCTCTGGAAACACCATATATTTT
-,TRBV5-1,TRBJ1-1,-,CASSLAGKGTEAFF,TGCGCCAGCAGCTTGGCGGGAAAGGGCACTGAAGCTTTCTTT
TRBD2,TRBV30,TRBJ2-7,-,CAWSIWPSGRYEQYF,TGTGCCTGGAGCATCTGGCCTAGCGGACGCTACGAGCAGTACTTC
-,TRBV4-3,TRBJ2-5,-,CASSQGVGPAGETQYF,TGCGCCAGCAGCCAAGGAGTCGGACCAGCGGGAGAGACCCAGTACTTC